The rows below give T cell receptor beta chains drawn from one sample of a study of T cells in pancreatic ductal adenocarcinoma. TCRdb keeps only in-frame clones here, not all; method: immunoSEQ multiplex PCR. This sample has over 15,000 clones, with about 90% found just once. The source material was PBMCs. Receptors were obtained from a human donor with pancreatic ductal adenocarcinoma. The CDR3 runs from the conserved cysteine through the conserved F or W. Each record gives: D gene, V gene, J gene, clone size, CDR3 protein, CDR3 DNA. D genes are given only for firm matches. Some rows have no size entry. The others give once, few or many, or a class for an expanded clone.

d_gene: -; v_gene: TRBV19; j_gene: TRBJ2-7; abundance: -; CDR3aa: CASSAFSGTTRGTYEQYF; CDR3nt: TGTGCCAGTAGTGCCTTCTCCGGGACAACCAGAGGGACCTACGAGCAGTACTTC
d_gene: -; v_gene: TRBV6-4; j_gene: TRBJ2-1; abundance: -; CDR3aa: CASSQAPDSYNEQFF; CDR3nt: TGTGCCAGCAGCCAGGCCCCCGACTCCTACAATGAGCAGTTCTTC
d_gene: -; v_gene: TRBV7-8; j_gene: TRBJ1-4; abundance: -; CDR3aa: CASSPRQFATNEKLFF; CDR3nt: TGTGCCAGCAGCCCCAGACAGTTCGCAACTAATGAAAAACTGTTTTTT
d_gene: -; v_gene: TRBV9; j_gene: TRBJ1-1; abundance: -; CDR3aa: CASSPWAGKMNTEAFF; CDR3nt: TGTGCCAGCAGCCCCTGGGCAGGGAAGATGAACACTGAAGCTTTCTTT
d_gene: TRBD2; v_gene: TRBV5-1; j_gene: TRBJ2-3; abundance: -; CDR3aa: CASSPQAGGLTDTQYF; CDR3nt: TGCGCCAGCAGCCCCCAGGCGGGGGGGCTTACAGATACGCAGTATTTT
d_gene: -; v_gene: TRBV28; j_gene: TRBJ1-5; abundance: -; CDR3aa: CASRLLGAGDQPQHF; CDR3nt: TGTGCCAGCAGGCTCCTCGGGGCAGGGGATCAGCCCCAGCATTTT
d_gene: -; v_gene: TRBV5-6; j_gene: TRBJ1-5; abundance: -; CDR3aa: CASSLTGINQPQHF; CDR3nt: TGTGCCAGCAGCTTGACGGGAATCAATCAGCCCCAGCATTTT
d_gene: TRBD1; v_gene: TRBV10-3; j_gene: TRBJ2-2; abundance: -; CDR3aa: CAIRGDRANTGELFF; CDR3nt: TGTGCCATCAGGGGGGACAGGGCGAACACCGGGGAGCTGTTTTTT
d_gene: -; v_gene: TRBV5-4; j_gene: TRBJ1-2; abundance: -; CDR3aa: CATSEQRNYGYTF; CDR3nt: TGTGCCACCTCGGAGCAGCGGAACTATGGCTACACCTTC
d_gene: TRBD1; v_gene: TRBV5-4; j_gene: TRBJ2-7; abundance: -; CDR3aa: CASSPDRGRSYEQYF; CDR3nt: TGTGCCAGCAGCCCTGACAGGGGGCGATCCTACGAGCAGTACTTC
d_gene: TRBD2; v_gene: TRBV5-1; j_gene: TRBJ2-1; abundance: -; CDR3aa: CASSLPTSGGRNEQFF; CDR3nt: TGCGCCAGCAGCTTACCGACTAGCGGGGGTAGAAATGAGCAGTTCTTC
d_gene: -; v_gene: TRBV5-1; j_gene: TRBJ1-1; abundance: -; CDR3aa: CASSRPDSLNTEAFF; CDR3nt: TGCGCCAGCAGTCGACCCGACAGTTTGAACACTGAAGCTTTCTTT
d_gene: TRBD1; v_gene: TRBV2; j_gene: TRBJ1-5; abundance: -; CDR3aa: CASNDKTGGSQPQHF; CDR3nt: TGTGCCAGCAACGATAAAACAGGGGGTAGTCAGCCCCAGCATTTT
d_gene: -; v_gene: TRBV29-1; j_gene: TRBJ2-7; abundance: -; CDR3aa: CSVETGSSYEQYF; CDR3nt: TGCAGCGTTGAGACGGGAAGCTCCTACGAGCAGTACTTC
d_gene: TRBD1; v_gene: TRBV9; j_gene: TRBJ1-3; abundance: -; CDR3aa: CASSTYDRGTGNTIYF; CDR3nt: TGTGCCAGCAGCACCTATGACAGGGGGACTGGAAACACCATATATTTT
d_gene: -; v_gene: TRBV5-1; j_gene: TRBJ1-6; abundance: few; CDR3aa: CASSLDRWTQNSPLHF; CDR3nt: TGCGCCAGCAGCTTGGATCGTTGGACACAGAATTCACCCCTCCACTTT
d_gene: TRBD1; v_gene: TRBV7-8; j_gene: TRBJ1-1; abundance: -; CDR3aa: CASSPDRGNTEAFF; CDR3nt: TGTGCCAGCAGTCCTGACAGGGGGAACACTGAAGCTTTCTTT
d_gene: TRBD1; v_gene: TRBV4-2; j_gene: TRBJ2-2; abundance: -; CDR3aa: CASSHTTGGAGELFF; CDR3nt: TGTGCCAGCAGCCATACGACAGGGGGGGCCGGGGAGCTGTTTTTT
d_gene: TRBD2; v_gene: TRBV19; j_gene: TRBJ2-7; abundance: once; CDR3aa: CASMGTSGGLTGNEQYF; CDR3nt: TGTGCCAGTATGGGGACTAGCGGGGGGCTGACGGGCAACGAGCAGTACTTC
d_gene: TRBD1; v_gene: TRBV7-2; j_gene: TRBJ1-2; abundance: -; CDR3aa: CASSLPDRGPYGYTF; CDR3nt: TGTGCCAGCAGCCTCCCCGACAGGGGGCCCTATGGCTACACCTTC
d_gene: TRBD1; v_gene: TRBV6-6; j_gene: TRBJ2-7; abundance: -; CDR3aa: CASSRTGGAYEQYF; CDR3nt: TGTGCCAGCAGCCGGACAGGGGGGGCCTACGAGCAGTACTTC
d_gene: -; v_gene: TRBV6-5; j_gene: TRBJ1-4; abundance: -; CDR3aa: CASSYGRGNEKLFF; CDR3nt: TGTGCCAGCAGTTATGGCAGGGGTAATGAAAAACTGTTTTTT
d_gene: -; v_gene: TRBV28; j_gene: TRBJ1-3; abundance: -; CDR3aa: CASSPGDTIYF; CDR3nt: TGTGCCAGCAGTCCAGGTGACACCATATATTTT
d_gene: TRBD2; v_gene: TRBV5-1; j_gene: TRBJ2-7; abundance: -; CDR3aa: CASSSGGSRGEQYF; CDR3nt: TGCGCCAGCAGCTCGGGAGGTAGTAGGGGCGAGCAGTACTTC
d_gene: TRBD1; v_gene: TRBV7-3; j_gene: TRBJ1-1; abundance: -; CDR3aa: CASSPRGQMGTEAFF; CDR3nt: TGTGCCAGCAGCCCAAGGGGACAGATGGGCACTGAAGCTTTCTTT
d_gene: TRBD1; v_gene: TRBV4-1; j_gene: TRBJ1-2; abundance: -; CDR3aa: CASSPRTGANYGYTF; CDR3nt: TGCGCCAGCAGCCCTAGGACAGGGGCTAACTATGGCTACACCTTC
d_gene: TRBD2; v_gene: TRBV11-3; j_gene: TRBJ2-1; abundance: -; CDR3aa: CASSLLGGAYNEQFF; CDR3nt: TGTGCCAGCAGCTTGCTCGGGGGGGCCTACAATGAGCAGTTCTTC
d_gene: -; v_gene: TRBV5-4; j_gene: TRBJ2-7; abundance: -; CDR3aa: CASSLAGSYEQYF; CDR3nt: TGTGCCAGCAGCTTGGCAGGCTCCTACGAGCAGTACTTC
d_gene: -; v_gene: TRBV11-3; j_gene: TRBJ1-2; abundance: few; CDR3aa: CASSSPGTMRGYTF; CDR3nt: TGTGCCAGCAGCTCCCCCGGGACAATGAGAGGCTACACCTTC
d_gene: TRBD2; v_gene: TRBV7-9; j_gene: TRBJ2-1; abundance: -; CDR3aa: CASSSDRDYYGVEQFF; CDR3nt: TGTGCCAGCAGCTCGGACCGGGACTATTATGGTGTTGAGCAGTTCTTC
d_gene: -; v_gene: TRBV28; j_gene: TRBJ2-7; abundance: -; CDR3aa: CASSFVGLGEQYF; CDR3nt: TGTGCCAGCAGTTTTGTGGGGCTGGGGGAGCAGTACTTC
d_gene: TRBD1; v_gene: TRBV18; j_gene: TRBJ2-2; abundance: -; CDR3aa: CASSPDRVGNTGELFF; CDR3nt: TGTGCCAGCTCACCAGACAGGGTTGGTAACACCGGGGAGCTGTTTTTT
d_gene: -; v_gene: TRBV1; j_gene: TRBJ1-4; abundance: few; CDR3aa: CTSSQDRGSLDEKLFF; CDR3nt: TGCACCAGCAGCCAAGATCGGGGTAGTCTTGATGAAAAACTGTTTTTT
d_gene: TRBD2; v_gene: TRBV7-2; j_gene: TRBJ2-7; abundance: -; CDR3aa: CASSLQRGRSYEQYF; CDR3nt: TGTGCCAGCAGCTTGCAGCGGGGGCGCTCCTACGAGCAGTACTTC
d_gene: -; v_gene: TRBV19; j_gene: TRBJ1-5; abundance: -; CDR3aa: CASSRWQVRQPQHF; CDR3nt: TGTGCCAGTAGTCGCTGGCAGGTACGGCAGCCCCAGCATTTT
d_gene: -; v_gene: TRBV5-1; j_gene: TRBJ2-1; abundance: -; CDR3aa: CASSSLPTDNYNEQFF; CDR3nt: TGCGCCAGCAGCTCCCTACCGACAGATAACTACAATGAGCAGTTCTTC
d_gene: -; v_gene: TRBV5-4; j_gene: TRBJ2-2; abundance: -; CDR3aa: CASSLRTAANTGELFF; CDR3nt: TGTGCCAGCAGCTTACGAACAGCTGCGAACACCGGGGAGCTGTTTTTT
d_gene: TRBD1; v_gene: TRBV14; j_gene: TRBJ1-2; abundance: -; CDR3aa: CASSQAQGGAGYTF; CDR3nt: TGTGCCAGCAGCCAAGCGCAAGGGGGCGCCGGCTACACCTTC
d_gene: TRBD1; v_gene: TRBV7-9; j_gene: TRBJ2-3; abundance: -; CDR3aa: CASSLQGQETDTQYF; CDR3nt: TGTGCCAGCAGCTTACAAGGACAGGAGACTGATACGCAGTATTTT
d_gene: TRBD1; v_gene: TRBV9; j_gene: TRBJ1-1; abundance: -; CDR3aa: CASSARDRGSRAFF; CDR3nt: TGTGCCAGCAGTGCCCGGGACAGGGGGTCGAGAGCTTTCTTT
d_gene: -; v_gene: TRBV18; j_gene: TRBJ1-5; abundance: -; CDR3aa: CASSPGRGPSNQPQHF; CDR3nt: TGTGCCAGCTCACCAGGGAGGGGTCCGAGCAATCAGCCCCAGCATTTT
d_gene: -; v_gene: TRBV5-1; j_gene: TRBJ1-2; abundance: -; CDR3aa: CASSLDLNSYYGYTF; CDR3nt: TGCGCCAGCAGCTTGGATTTGAACTCCTACTATGGCTACACCTTC
d_gene: -; v_gene: TRBV5-6; j_gene: TRBJ1-2; abundance: -; CDR3aa: CASSLPGNNYGYTF; CDR3nt: TGTGCCAGCAGCTTGCCCGGGAATAACTATGGCTACACCTTC